Presented here are 9 T cell receptor beta chains from one specimen sequenced in a study of T cells in Graves' hyperthyroidism and ophthalmopathy. TCR beta CDR3 regions were amplified from RNA. The TCR CDR3 first-round RT-PCR relied on the HTBI primer set. TCRdb fed the multiplex PCR reads into MiXCR, producing one record per CDR3 protein. Found here are 350,000 or so distinct CDR3 sequences, 15% to 20% of them singletons; the top ten hold less than 20%. The sequencing sample was made of blood. The origin of the receptors is a woman aged 40 to 55 with Graves' ophthalmopathy.

This clonotype was recorded a few times. Relative to the germline gene, one junction end is altered; a read error may explain this. The chain joins TRBV12-3 or TRBV12-4 to TRBJ1-5; unclear D gene. The CDR3 has 14 residues. The CDR3 spells CASSRLGRIEPQPF. The CDR3 DNA reads as TGTGCCAGCAGCCGACTGGGGAGAATAGAGCCCCAGCCTTTT.

This clonotype turned up a few times. The chain employs TRBV28 and TRBJ1-1, with D perhaps TRBD1 (5 bases). This CDR3 is built from 14 residues. V gave up 6 bases and J gave up 7 bases, with 18 bases separating them. Germline CDR1 reads MDHEN; CDR2 reads SYDVKM. Here the CDR3 DNA reads TGTGCCAGCAGCCCCCCTTTGGGGCTAGATGAAGCTTTCTTT. Amino acids: CASSPPLGLDEAFF.

The sample holds many counts of this clonotype. V and J are TRBV30 and TRBJ2-7; 9 positions agree with TRBD1. The CDR3 spans 13 residues. In germline, CDR1 is GTSNPN, CDR2 SVGIG (reference sequence). J lost 4 bases, V lost 5 bases, and 6 bases had no gene match. The CDR3 coding sequence is TGTGCCTGGGGGACAGGGTTAAATTACGAGCAGTACTTC. This codes for CAWGTGLNYEQYF.

The CDR3: CASSRQGIQPQHF. For the CDR3, the DNA is TGTGCCAGCAGTAGGCAGGGGATTCAGCCCCAGCATTTT. The J gene is TRBJ1-5, the V gene TRBV6-2 or TRBV6-3; tentatively, D is TRBD1 (6 bases). Germline V CDR1 and CDR2: MNHEY, SVGEGT. V lost 5 bases and J 6 bases, leaving 11 bases between the germline ends. The CDR3 has 13 residues.

The table lists this clonotype with a few counts. The rearrangement joins TRBV5-1 to TRBJ1-1; possible D gene TRBD1, 6 bases. CDR3 length: 15 residues. Trimming removed 3 bases from V and 1 base from J, with 13 bases in between. Germline V gives CDR1 SGHRS, CDR2 YFSETQ. CDR3 residues: CASSSGAESNTEAFF. The DNA of the CDR3 is TGCGCCAGCAGCTCGGGGGCGGAATCGAACACTGAAGCTTTCTTT.

The gene calls are TRBV27 and TRBJ2-5; D call uncertain. This CDR3 contains 14 residues. The V gene's germline CDR1 is MNHEY and CDR2 SMNVEV (reference sequence). The V end lost 2 bases, the J end lost 0 bases, and 7 bases lay between the germline ends. CDR3 bases: TGTGCCAGCAGTTTACTCACGGACCAAGAGACCCAGTACTTC. It yields the protein CASSLLTDQETQYF.

This clonotype was counted ten times or more. A much more abundant neighbour one base away suggests this may be a read error. Because it lacks the conserved phenylalanine or tryptophan at the end, this CDR3 is likely a read error. This chain connects TRBV12-3 or TRBV12-4 to TRBJ2-7, with D possibly TRBD1 on 6 matching bases. The V end was cut by 7 bases, the J end by 6 bases, with 13 bases between. CDR3 length equals 12 residues. In nucleotides, the CDR3 is TGTGCCAGCACCTTTCGAGGGGGCGAGCAGTACCTC. It codes for CASTFRGGEQYL.

This chain uses TRBV6-1 with TRBJ2-7; 7 bases align to TRBD1. V lost 6 bases and J lost 0; bases outside the gene matches: 11. Germline CDR1 MNHNS, CDR2 SASEGT. This CDR3 has 16 residues. CDR3 sequence: CASSNGRQGSSYEQYF. The CDR3 DNA follows: TGTGCCAGCAGCAACGGACGACAGGGCAGCTCCTACGAGCAGTACTTC.

The chain is built from TRBV10-2 and TRBJ2-5; 7 bases are shared with TRBD2. The CDR3 spans 16 residues. With V trimmed by 0 bases and J by 4 bases, 8 bases remained unmatched. The germline V gene encodes CDR1 WSHSY and CDR2 SAAADI. The CDR3 nucleotides read TGCGCCAGCAGTGAGTCGACGGGAGGACTCGGAGAGACCCAGTACTTC. The encoded protein is CASSESTGGLGETQYF.